These 24 T cell receptor beta chains originate from one sample sequenced in a study of long-term antiretroviral therapy in people with HIV (dated by TCRdb to 2022 to 2024). Sequencing of the TRB variable region was done with the immunoSEQ hsTCRB v3.0 assay at survey level resolution. TCRdb limited this immuneACCESS table to in-frame rearrangements with V and J called. A share of clones is missing; checked studies link under half to unresolved V genes, and the rest is unexplained. For this sample the table gives around 21,000 clones, of which more than 75% were detected only once. 6.5% to 8.5% of the sample lies in the top ten. The source material was unsorted PBMCs, sampled 0.2 years before starting antiretroviral therapy. Source of these receptors: a man between 18 and 29 years old with HIV.

The rearrangement joins TRBV4-3 to TRBJ1-1; D is unclear. Looked up from germline, CDR1 is LGHNA and CDR2 is YSLEER. V was cut by 0 bases and J by 5 bases, with 4 bases left in between. There are 12 residues in the CDR3. The chain's CDR3 is CASSQDKTEAFF. For the CDR3, the DNA is TGCGCCAGCAGCCAAGATAAGACTGAAGCTTTCTTT.

This clone has just one count. This CDR3 reads CASSLPRGENTGELFF. In DNA form, the CDR3 reads TGTGCCAGCAGCCTCCCACGCGGCGAGAACACCGGGGAGCTGTTTTTT. The chain employs TRBV7-6 and TRBJ2-2; D is unclear. The germline V and J ends were trimmed by 5 bases and 1 base, with 14 bases remaining between them. CDR3 length: 16 amino acids. Germline V gene data show CDR1 as SGHVS and CDR2 as FNYEAQ.

V usage is TRBV7-9 and J usage is TRBJ2-1; D is uncertain. V shed 4 bases and J shed 10 bases, with 8 bases lying between them. This CDR3 is 11 amino acids long. Germline values: CDR1 SEHNR, CDR2 FQNEAQ (reference sequence). The CDR3: CASSSGREQFF. Written as DNA, the CDR3 is TGTGCCAGCAGCTCAGGAAGAGAGCAGTTCTTC.

The chain has TRBV5-4 and TRBJ2-7; D is perhaps TRBD1 or TRBD2 (5 bases each). The V gene's germline CDR1 is SGHNT and CDR2 YYREEE (reference sequence). Trimming cost V 0 bases and J 2 bases, with 12 bases left between them. The CDR3 consists of 15 residues. DNA for the CDR3: TGTGCCAGCAGCTTGGAACGGGGACCTACCTACGAGCAGTACTTC. Translating gives CASSLERGPTYEQYF. Supplemented by reference TRBV5-4 and TRBJ2-7, the full variable domain reads ETGVTQSPTHLIKTRGQQVTLRCSSQSGHNTVSWYQQALGQGPQFIFQYYREEENGRGNFPPRFSGLQFPNYSSELNVNALELDDSALYLCASSLERGPTYEQYFGPGTRLTVT.

The chain links TRBV5-1 to TRBJ2-2; no reliable D call. Germline V CDR1 and CDR2: SGHRS, YFSETQ. Trimming stripped 4 bases from V and 0 bases from J, with 7 bases between. This CDR3 comprises 14 residues. The CDR3 DNA reads as TGCGCCAGCAGCAGAGATGCGAACACCGGGGAGCTGTTTTTT. Its translation is CASSRDANTGELFF.

The chain has TRBV13 and TRBJ2-3; no clear D. CDR3 length: 15 residues. CDR1 is PRHDT and CDR2 is FYEKMQ in the germline V gene (reference sequence). V dropped 4 bases and J dropped 0 bases, with 11 bases sitting between them. CDR3 amino acids: CASSSPGSSTDTQYF. The CDR3 region has the DNA TGTGCCAGCAGCTCACCCGGGTCCAGCACAGATACGCAGTATTTT. Drawing the rest from reference TRBV13 and TRBJ2-3, the complete variable domain is AAGVIQSPRHLIKEKRETATLKCYPIPRHDTVYWYQQGPGQDPQFLISFYEKMQSDKGSIPDRFSAQQFSDYHSELNMSSLELGDSALYFCASSSPGSSTDTQYFGPGTRLTVL.

The rearrangement links TRBV29-1 to TRBJ2-1, with 10 positions matching TRBD1. The germline V gene encodes CDR1 SQVTM and CDR2 ANQGSEA. The trim removed 5 bases at V and 4 bases at J, leaving 8 bases unmatched. This CDR3 spans 15 amino acids. The CDR3 coding sequence is TGCAGCGTTTGGTCCGGGACAGGGGCTTACAATGAGCAGTTCTTC. It encodes CSVWSGTGAYNEQFF.

The rearrangement links TRBV14 to TRBJ1-2; 7 nucleotides agree with TRBD1. The V gene end was trimmed by 3 bases and the J gene end by 2 bases; junction bases not matched to a gene: 3. CDR3 length equals 14 residues. Germline assignment: CDR1 SGHDN and CDR2 FVKESK. The CDR3 DNA is TGTGCCAGCAGCCACGGGACAGCGAACTATGGCTACACCTTC. It translates to CASSHGTANYGYTF.

V is TRBV9 and J is TRBJ2-1, with D possibly TRBD2 on 7 matching bases. This CDR3 contains 14 residues. Germline lookup yields CDR1 SGDLS and CDR2 YYNGEE. V shed 3 bases and J shed 8 bases, with 15 bases lying between them. The CDR3 here is CASSDRGGQHEQFF. CDR3 nucleotides: TGTGCCAGCAGCGATAGGGGGGGCCAGCATGAGCAGTTCTTC.

This chain links TRBV7-8 with TRBJ2-3; no clear D. Germline V lookup: CDR1 SGHVS, CDR2 FQNEAQ. Trimming removed 3 bases from V and 5 bases from J, with 9 bases in between. The CDR3 totals 13 residues. The CDR3 is CASSFPPGDTQYF. The CDR3 DNA is TGTGCCAGCAGCTTCCCACCCGGAGATACGCAGTATTTT.

V usage is TRBV2 and J usage is TRBJ1-1; D ambiguous. V shed 9 bases and J shed 0 bases, with 11 bases lying between them. The CDR3 is 13 amino acids. Germline V gene data show CDR1 as SNHLY and CDR2 as FYNNEI. As DNA, the CDR3 is TGTGCCAGTGCGGGCAGCTTGAACACTGAAGCTTTCTTT. Protein: CASAGSLNTEAFF. The full variable domain, rest sourced from reference TRBV2 and TRBJ1-1, is EPEVTQTPSHQVTQMGQEVILRCVPISNHLYFYWYRQILGQKVEFLVSFYNNEISEKSEIFDDQFSVERPDGSNFTLKIRSTKLEDSAMYFCASAGSLNTEAFFGQGTRLTVV.

This chain uses TRBV5-1 with TRBJ2-2; no reliable D call. The CDR3 is 13 amino acids. Trimming left V 1 base short and J 7 bases short, with 8 bases between. Germline-derived CDR1 and CDR2 are SGHRS and YFSETQ. The CDR3 coding sequence is TGCGCCAGCAGCTTGCCCTCTAGCGGGGAGCTGTTTTTT. It yields the protein CASSLPSSGELFF.

J is TRBJ2-3 and V is TRBV6-5; D unresolved. With 6 bases removed from V and 10 bases from J, the gap between germline ends came to 17 bases. Germline V lookup: CDR1 MNHEY, CDR2 SVGAGI. The CDR3 has 13 amino acids. CDR3 in DNA: TGTGCCAGCAGGACCGTTTCCTCGAGCTCGCAGTATTTT. Translating gives CASRTVSSSSQYF.

The rearrangement links TRBV9 to TRBJ2-1, with 13 nucleotides matching TRBD2. V was pared by 3 bases and J by 5 bases, with 5 bases of the junction left unmatched. In germline, CDR1 is SGDLS, CDR2 YYNGEE. CDR3 length: 16 amino acids. CDR3 sequence reads: CASSARTSGSNNEQFF. CDR3 bases: TGTGCCAGCAGCGCCCGGACTAGCGGGAGTAACAATGAGCAGTTCTTC.

This clone was counted a single time. The chain links TRBV15 to TRBJ2-7; TRBD1 matches at 7 bases. Germline V gene sequence: CDR1 LNHNV, CDR2 YYDKDF (reference sequence). The CDR3 runs 17 residues. Trimming cost V 1 base and J 0 bases; bases outside gene matches: 9. CDR3 sequence (DNA): TGTGCCACCAGCAGAGGGGTGGGGCAGGGGGTCTCCTACGAGCAGTACTTC. Amino acid sequence: CATSRGVGQGVSYEQYF.

The chain carries TRBV11-3 and TRBJ2-3, with TRBD2 matching over 12 bases. Germline values: CDR1 SGHNT, CDR2 YENEEA. CDR3 length equals 15 residues. J was trimmed by 4 bases and V by 3 bases; bases with no gene match: 2. The CDR3, as DNA: TGTGCCAGCAGCTTGACTAGCGGGAGCGCAGATACGCAGTATTTT. Protein sequence: CASSLTSGSADTQYF.

This sequence joins TRBV4-3 and TRBJ2-3; no clear D. The V and J ends lost 1 base and 1 base respectively, with 9 bases between them. Per germline, CDR1 LGHNA and CDR2 YSLEER. This CDR3 is built from 15 residues. CDR3 sequence reads: CASSQALARTDTQYF. CDR3 DNA sequence: TGCGCCAGCAGCCAAGCACTTGCGCGCACAGATACGCAGTATTTT.

J is TRBJ1-5 and V is TRBV7-9; perhaps TRBD1 as D (5 bases). The V gene lost 1 base and the J gene lost 5 bases, with 6 bases spanning the gap. Germline CDR1 SEHNR, CDR2 FQNEAQ (reference sequence). This CDR3 spans 13 amino acids. CDR3 sequence (DNA): TGTGCCAGCAGCTTAGGCAGGGATCAGCCCCAGCATTTT. Protein product: CASSLGRDQPQHF. Full variable domain (remainder filled in from reference TRBV7-9 and TRBJ1-5): DTGVSQNPRHKITKRGQNVTFRCDPISEHNRLYWYRQTLGQGPEFLTYFQNEAQLEKSRLLSDRFSAERPKGSFSTLEIQRTEQGDSAMYLCASSLGRDQPQHFGDGTRLSIL.

This chain joins TRBV9 and TRBJ1-2; no clear D. CDR1 is SGDLS, CDR2 YYNGEE, per germline. This CDR3 is built from 14 residues. Trimming removed 0 bases from V and 7 bases from J, with 13 bases in between. The CDR3 DNA reads TGTGCCAGCAGCGTAGGCTTCCCTTCGGGTGGCTACACCTTC. This translates into CASSVGFPSGGYTF.

This clone was observed once. This chain connects TRBV5-1 to TRBJ2-1; tentative D call: TRBD2 (5 bases). This CDR3 has 12 amino acids. Trimming took 7 bases from V and 8 from J, leaving 13 bases between them. Germline-derived CDR1 and CDR2 are SGHRS and YFSETQ. CDR3 DNA sequence: TGCGCCAGCGGAGAAAACGGGGATGAGCAGTTCTTC. This translates into CASGENGDEQFF.

The chain uses TRBV4-3 and TRBJ2-2; D is perhaps TRBD2 (5 bases). Trimming took off 0 bases at V and 6 bases at J, with 11 bases between the two ends. Germline CDR1 and CDR2: LGHNA and YSLEER. This CDR3 comprises 15 residues. CDR3 amino acids: CASSQDPTGSGELFF. The CDR3 region has the DNA TGCGCCAGCAGCCAAGATCCTACGGGATCCGGGGAGCTGTTTTTT.

The rearrangement joins TRBV7-9 to TRBJ2-1; 7 bases are a match to TRBD2. This CDR3 has 15 residues. From germline, CDR1 is SEHNR and CDR2 FQNEAQ (reference sequence). V lost 2 bases and J lost 9; bases outside the gene matches: 10. Written as DNA, the CDR3 is TGTGCCAGCAGCTTAAGGGAGCGGGATCTGGGTGAGCAGTTCTTC. It specifies CASSLRERDLGEQFF.

The gene calls are TRBV10-3 and TRBJ1-1; TRBD1 matches at 7 bases. Trimming cost V 5 bases and J 1 base; bases outside gene matches: 13. The germline V gene has CDR1 ENHRY and CDR2 SYGVKD. The CDR3 length is 17 residues. As DNA, the CDR3 is TGTGCCATCAGTCCCTCTCCGGGACAGCAAACGAACACTGAAGCTTTCTTT. It is translated as CAISPSPGQQTNTEAFF.

The rearrangement uses TRBV2 and TRBJ2-6; D unresolved. The germline V and J ends were trimmed by 2 bases and 4 bases, with 15 bases remaining between them. Germline-derived CDR1 and CDR2 are SNHLY and FYNNEI. The length of the CDR3 is 17 residues. The CDR3 is CASSEFLRATGANVLTF. The CDR3, as DNA: TGTGCCAGCAGTGAATTTTTGAGAGCGACCGGGGCCAACGTCCTGACTTTC.